This T cell receptor beta chain was recorded in a study of cytomegalovirus exposure and HLA in healthy donors. CDR1 LNHNV and CDR2 YYDKDF come from the germline V gene (reference sequence). The CDR3 totals 18 residues. V shed 3 bases and J 5 bases; nucleotides not matched to a gene: 12. General study results and limits: Analysis performed later found more than 15,000 TCR beta sequences associated with HLA alleles at 0.05 false discovery rate. It is likely that the observed cluster of highly shared sequence variants was a sequencing artifact. It was approximately 150 TCR beta chains that were listed as cytomegalovirus-associated. V- and J-gene trimming of TCR beta was linked (in a later analysis) to a missense DCLRE1C variant.

60 Vbeta and 13 Jbeta primers were used in PCR. Produced via immunoSEQ multiplex PCR; TCRdb's table is partial and in-frame only. Of about 160,000 clones in the sample, approximately 80% were seen once. About this clone: Its target is not known.

The rearrangement joins TRBV15 to TRBJ2-3; 12 nucleotides agree with TRBD2. Source material: PBMCs. The source is a woman between 40 and 50 years old in good health and CMV-seropositive. The CDR3, as DNA: TGTGCCACCAGCAGGCCCTGGACTAGCGGGACCTCCGGAGATACGCAGTATTTT. Amino acids: CATSRPWTSGTSGDTQYF.